Described below is a single T cell receptor beta chain sequence and its context. Its antigen remains unidentified. The data originate from a study of T cell responses to AZD1222 COVID-19 vaccine. Study-wide results and caveats: With dominance at 160-218 and 743-854, vaccine-associated CD4 TCRs spanned spike. An increase in Spike-specific TCR breadth and depth was observed after two AZD1222 doses.

The protocol was immunoSEQ multiplex PCR, while the TCRdb copy is restricted to in-frame clones and leaves out a portion. The table records over 120,000 clones, 90% to 95% of them present only once. Trimming took off 6 bases at V and 3 bases at J, with 18 bases between the two ends. This CDR3 is 16 amino acids long. CDR1 MNHEY and CDR2 SVGEGT come from the germline V gene. Sequenced material: peripheral blood, taken on day 0 of AZD1222 vaccination. This clonotype was obtained from an adult in good health. The rearrangement joins TRBV6-2 or TRBV6-3 to TRBJ1-5; D is ambiguous. CDR3 loop: CASSPPSQADNQPQHF. The CDR3 DNA follows: TGTGCCAGCAGCCCCCCATCGCAGGCCGACAATCAGCCCCAGCATTTT.